Detailed here is one TCR beta chain. As yet, its antigen is unknown. The sample belongs to a study of identical twins. V lost 1 base, J lost 0 bases, and 10 bases lay in between. The CDR3 consists of 16 residues. General study points: There is a chance that invariant MAIT and iNKT cells partially muddied zero-insertion analyses.

A universal primer site came from template switching; cDNA carried unique molecular identifiers. One entry per CDR3 protein, called by TCRdb with MiXCR from the 5' RACE reads. The table includes some 760,000 distinct CDR3 sequences, approximately 18% detected once. The same data also contributed to another study, on T cells expressing NK-cell markers.

The chain is built from TRBV12-3 or TRBV12-4 and TRBJ2-1, with D uncertain. The sample taken for sequencing was PBMCs. This receptor was obtained from a woman under 30 in good health. CDR3 sequence reads: CASSLELRRSYNEQFF. The CDR3 region has the DNA TGTGCCAGCAGTTTAGAGTTGCGGCGCTCCTACAATGAGCAGTTCTTC.